Listed below are T cell receptor beta chains from one sample, sequenced in a study of somatic mutations in cytotoxic T cells in rheumatoid arthritis. Here immunoSEQ multiplex PCR was the method, and the copy in TCRdb shows in-frame clones only, minus some. Among around 3,000 clones listed, about nine tenths were seen once. Input material: CD8+ T cells sorted from blood. Receptor source: a woman aged 55-70 years with rheumatoid arthritis. Each CDR3 is given with its conserved first and last residue. The D gene is left open where the match is weak. Clone size, where shown, is once, few, many, or a class for clones that have expanded.

TRBV5-4,TRBJ2-3,NA,TRBD2,CASIPGGAGSSTDTQYF,TGTGCCAGCATCCCGGGGGGGGCGGGATCGAGCACAGATACGCAGTATTTT
TRBV29-1,TRBJ2-7,few,TRBD2,CSVVSSGACIRYEQYF,TGCAGCGTTGTCTCTAGCGGGGCGTGTATCCGCTACGAGCAGTACTTC
TRBV23-1,TRBJ2-5,NA,NA,CASTVVGGRETQYF,TGCGCCAGCACCGTCGTTGGTGGGAGGGAGACCCAGTACTTC
TRBV28,TRBJ2-2,NA,NA,CASSLWERNTGELFF,TGTGCCAGCAGTTTATGGGAGAGGAACACCGGGGAGCTGTTTTTT
TRBV7-6,TRBJ2-2,NA,TRBD1,CAGRTGGGSGELFF,TGTGCCGGCAGGACAGGGGGCGGGTCCGGGGAGCTGTTTTTT
TRBV9,TRBJ2-1,NA,NA,CASSADGGPVGFDNEQFF,TGTGCCAGCAGCGCTGATGGAGGGCCGGTGGGTTTCGACAATGAGCAGTTCTTC
TRBV18,TRBJ1-5,NA,NA,CASSTRGPGLNQPQHF,TGTGCCAGCTCAACGAGAGGGCCCGGCCTCAATCAGCCCCAGCATTTT
TRBV27,TRBJ1-1,few,TRBD1,CASSLGTGGWVTEAFF,TGTGCCAGCAGTTTGGGGACAGGGGGCTGGGTTACTGAAGCTTTCTTT
TRBV4-3,TRBJ2-7,NA,TRBD1,CASSQGQAPSYEQYF,TGCGCCAGCAGCCAGGGACAGGCTCCCTCCTACGAGCAGTACTTC
TRBV9,TRBJ2-1,NA,TRBD2,CASSVSGRGYEQFF,TGTGCCAGCAGCGTTTCCGGGAGGGGTTATGAGCAGTTCTTC
TRBV5-6,TRBJ2-3,NA,NA,CASSPDSYTDTQYF,TGTGCCAGCAGCCCTGACAGTTACACAGATACGCAGTATTTT